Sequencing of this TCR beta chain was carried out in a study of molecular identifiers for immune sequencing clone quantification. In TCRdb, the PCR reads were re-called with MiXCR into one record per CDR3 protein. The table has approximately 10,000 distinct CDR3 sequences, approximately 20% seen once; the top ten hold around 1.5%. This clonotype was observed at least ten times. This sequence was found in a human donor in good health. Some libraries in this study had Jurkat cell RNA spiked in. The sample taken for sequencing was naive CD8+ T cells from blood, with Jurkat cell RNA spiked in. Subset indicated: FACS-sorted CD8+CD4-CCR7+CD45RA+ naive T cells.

The CDR3 region is CASSWYDNTEAFF. The CDR3 region has the DNA TGCGCCAGCAGCTGGTACGACAACACTGAAGCTTTCTTT. This chain uses TRBV4-1 with TRBJ1-1; D not resolved. Germline CDR1 MGHRA, CDR2 YSYEKL. The CDR3 extends over 13 amino acids. The V and J ends lost 5 bases and 2 bases respectively, with 9 bases between them.